This T cell receptor beta chain came from a study of regulatory T cells in long-lasting Graves disease (dated by TCRdb to about 2021). Notes on the research overall: Newly diagnosed Graves' disease patients had taken antithyroid drugs for less than 3 months. Persistent Graves' disease patients were compared with newly diagnosed Graves' disease patients by peripheral blood TCR sequencing and RNA sequencing. The study was conducted in China and was registered as a clinical trial. TCR sequencing covered some 13 persistent and roughly 20 newly diagnosed Graves' disease patients, 33 samples in total. The paper's findings and limits, for the study overall: The study examined only peripheral blood because the primary lesion, thyroid tissue, could not be accessed. A larger number of public clonotypes was shared among persistent patients (2,741) than among newly diagnosed patients (around 970). TRBV28, TRBJ1-2 and TRBJ2-5 were preferentially used in persistent disease, while TRBV20-1 and TRBJ2-1 were favored in newly diagnosed disease. The authors acknowledged the small sample size as a limitation that may reduce accuracy. Compared with newly diagnosed patients, persistent Graves' disease patients had lower TCR Shannon entropy and fewer highly expanded clones, which suggests clonal expansion. Only the TCR beta chain was sequenced and analyzed.

Measured from the cysteine to the phenylalanine, the CDR3 is 14 residues long. The sequence is cut down to CDR3 DNA, 42 bases in frame from base 1. Based on the germline V gene, the CDR1 and CDR2 sequences are SGDLS and YYNGEE. V gives up 4 bases and J gives up 2 bases, and the segment between their germline ends measures 9 bases. As concerns this clonotype: It lacks a known antigen. No much larger clone exists at a distance of one base, and base qualities are not known.

Library preparation used multiplex PCR. The instrument was an Illumina HiSeq 4000. CDR3 regions were amplified by Arm-PCR with iRepertoire HTBI primers to construct TCR beta libraries. Before sequencing, the PCR products underwent gel purification. Regarding the original processing steps: Across samples, roughly 60 TRBV and approximately 15 TRBJ segments were identified and used for gene usage analysis of CDR3 amino acid clonotypes. Filtered high-quality paired reads were merged into contigs using COPE and FqMerger. BLAST was used to align contigs to the IMGT TRBV, TRBD and TRBJ reference genes, and CDR3 was defined following IMGT. Highly expanded clones were defined as clonotypes with a frequency above 0.1%. Repertoire diversity was measured by Shannon entropy, and V-J evenness by the Gini coefficient. Clonotypes shared by more than one individual were considered public. TCRdb took the public reads, trimmed them with fastp at Q25, ran MiXCR for clone calling and kept in-frame beta chains. Records with the same CDR3 protein are collapsed into one entry carrying the most frequent genes and DNA. Here the V and J calls rest on TCRdb's processing, not on the authors' analysis. The sample has 510,000 or so distinct CDR3 sequences on record, 12% of them singletons. The ten largest make up about 8.9% of the sample.

This sample's time point label indicates: newly diagnosed GD, antithyroid drugs for less than 3 months. For both TCR sequencing and RNA sequencing, RNA was extracted from PBMCs using TRIzol. Graves' disease was diagnosed according to American Thyroid Association guidelines. The patients came from an endocrinology department in Xi'an, China. From each patient, about 9.7 milliliters of peripheral blood was collected into an EDTA anticoagulant tube. Ficoll Paque Plus density gradient separation was used to isolate PBMCs, and no additional T cell sorting was done. RNA quality was checked with an Agilent 2100 Bioanalyzer and agarose gel, and concentration with a NanoDrop 2000. Separately, the same data were catalogued under a study of T cells in Graves' hyperthyroidism and ophthalmopathy. Reported in the second study: Graves' hyperthyroidism was defined as stable when no progression to ophthalmopathy occurred over 18 months of follow-up. Hyperthyroidism patients were aged 18 to 65 years and newly diagnosed, with disease duration of less than 2 months. Exclusion was applied to patients with uncontrolled infections, other autoimmune diseases, pregnancy or lactation. Diagnoses were established on the basis of clinical symptoms, serum thyroxine and TRAb, thyroid ultrasound, and orbital computed tomography. A first-round RT-PCR of the TCR CDR3 used the HTBI primer set with the Qiagen OneStep RT-PCR kit. Most expanded thyroid clonotypes (frequency above 0.001) were also detected in blood, suggesting blood repertoires may reflect thyroid immune responses. Ophthalmopathy was separated from stable hyperthyroidism by a 13 V-J signature model, with 87.88% sensitivity and about 81% specificity obtained in cross-validation and 80%/75% obtained in testing. In validation, the model predicted progression to ophthalmopathy with 55% to 71% sensitivity and about 72% specificity, a median of about 6 months before onset. To identify TCR V-J signatures that set the groups apart, the researchers used a discovery cohort of about a hundred patients, made up of around 42 with Graves' ophthalmopathy and some 56 with stable Graves' hyperthyroidism. Whether ophthalmopathy could be predicted prospectively was tested in an independent validation cohort made up of 18 to 20 hyperthyroidism patients plus 17 patients who later progressed to ophthalmopathy. The roughly 91 discovery patients were randomly split 7:3 into training and test sets. The study also compared thyroid tissue and blood T-cell repertoires from five or six Graves' hyperthyroidism patients. After sampling, hyperthyroidism patients received methimazole starting at 30 mg daily, and ophthalmopathy patients received high-dose intravenous methylprednisolone. The libraries were constructed in a second round of multiplex PCR and then size-selected and purified. Libraries were sequenced paired-end with 100 bp reads on an Illumina HiSeq2000. SOAPnuke was used to process the raw data, throwing out any read that contained adapters or uncalled bases, had a mean Phred below 15, or lacked an exact constant-primer or identifier match. COPE v1.2.5 was used to merge high-quality paired reads, and clonotypes were defined as unique nucleotide sequences. MiTCR v1.1 was used to align the clonotypes against IMGT TRBV, TRBD and TRBJ reference segments. Analysis was restricted to V-J combinations with a frequency above 0.0001, which covered about 99% of repertoires. The TCS score was defined as the ratio of F50 (clonal expansion) to E x V (chaos), calculated using BLOSUM62-based TCRdist between CDR3 peptides within each V-J. Welch's t-statistics and random forest reduced roughly 530 V-J features to some 14, which were used in a naive Bayes classifier (R e1071). No statistical method was used to fix the sample size in advance, and group allocation was not hidden from the investigators. The paper describes TCR Vbeta CDR3 sequencing of 135 peripheral blood samples, made up of fewer than 50 ophthalmopathy patients, some 76 hyperthyroidism patients and some 17 progressor patients.

This receptor chain uses TRBV9 and TRBJ1-4, with the D gene not confidently named. Material: peripheral blood mononuclear cells (PBMCs), obtained at new diagnosis, from a patient treated with antithyroid drugs. The source is a woman aged 30 to 39 with Graves disease. Donor details come from another sample of the same person, matched by shared clones. The CDR3 region has the sequence CASSITGTNEKLFF. The nucleotides read TGTGCCAGCAGCATAACTGGGACTAATGAAAAACTGTTTTTT.